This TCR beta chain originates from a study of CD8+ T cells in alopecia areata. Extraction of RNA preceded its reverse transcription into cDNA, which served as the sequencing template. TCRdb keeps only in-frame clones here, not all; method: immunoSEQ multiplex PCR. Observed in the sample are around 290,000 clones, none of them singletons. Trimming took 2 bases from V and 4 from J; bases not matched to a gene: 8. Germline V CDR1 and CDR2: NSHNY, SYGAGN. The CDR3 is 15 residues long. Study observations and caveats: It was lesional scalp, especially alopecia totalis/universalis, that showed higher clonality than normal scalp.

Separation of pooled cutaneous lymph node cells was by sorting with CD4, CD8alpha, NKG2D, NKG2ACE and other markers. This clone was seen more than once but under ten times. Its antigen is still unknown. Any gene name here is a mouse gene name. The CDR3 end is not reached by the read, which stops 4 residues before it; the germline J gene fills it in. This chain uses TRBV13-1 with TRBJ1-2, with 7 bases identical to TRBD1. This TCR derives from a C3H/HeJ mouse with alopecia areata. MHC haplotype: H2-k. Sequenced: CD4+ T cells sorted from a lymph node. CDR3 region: CASSERRGRGSDYTF. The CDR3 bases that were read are TGTGCCAGCAGTGAGAGGAGGGGGCGCGGCTCC.